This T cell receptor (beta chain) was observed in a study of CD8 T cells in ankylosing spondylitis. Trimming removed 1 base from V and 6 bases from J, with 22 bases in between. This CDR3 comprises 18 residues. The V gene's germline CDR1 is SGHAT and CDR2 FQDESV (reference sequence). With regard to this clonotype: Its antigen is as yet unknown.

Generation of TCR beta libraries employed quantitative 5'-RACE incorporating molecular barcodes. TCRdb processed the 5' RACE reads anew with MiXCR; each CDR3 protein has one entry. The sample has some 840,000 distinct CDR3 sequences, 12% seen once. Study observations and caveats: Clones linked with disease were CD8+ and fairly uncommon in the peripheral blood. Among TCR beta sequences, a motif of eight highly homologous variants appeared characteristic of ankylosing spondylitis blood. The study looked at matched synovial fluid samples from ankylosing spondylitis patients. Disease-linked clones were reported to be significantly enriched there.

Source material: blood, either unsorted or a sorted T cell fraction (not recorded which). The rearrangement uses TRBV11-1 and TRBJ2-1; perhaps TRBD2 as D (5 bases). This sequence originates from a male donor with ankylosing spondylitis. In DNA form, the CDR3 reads TGTGCCAGCAGCTTAGGAGAGGGTTGGTCGATAGTATTCAATGAGCAGTTCTTC. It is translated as CASSLGEGWSIVFNEQFF.